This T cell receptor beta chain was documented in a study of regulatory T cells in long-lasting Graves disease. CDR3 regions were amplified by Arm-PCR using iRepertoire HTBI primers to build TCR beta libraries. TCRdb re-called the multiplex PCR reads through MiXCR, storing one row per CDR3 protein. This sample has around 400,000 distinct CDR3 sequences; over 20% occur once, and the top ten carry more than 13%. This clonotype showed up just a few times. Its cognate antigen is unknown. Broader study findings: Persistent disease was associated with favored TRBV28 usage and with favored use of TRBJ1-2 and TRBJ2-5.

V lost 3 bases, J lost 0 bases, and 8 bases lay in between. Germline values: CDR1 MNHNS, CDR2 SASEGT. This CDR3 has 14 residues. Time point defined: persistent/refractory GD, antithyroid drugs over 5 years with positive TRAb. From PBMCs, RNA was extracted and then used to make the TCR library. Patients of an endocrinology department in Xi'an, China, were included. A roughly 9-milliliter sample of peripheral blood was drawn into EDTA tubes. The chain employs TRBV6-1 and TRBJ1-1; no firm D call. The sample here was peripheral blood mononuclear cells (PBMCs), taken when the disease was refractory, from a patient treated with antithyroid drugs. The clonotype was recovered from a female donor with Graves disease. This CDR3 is CASSERKVNTEAFF. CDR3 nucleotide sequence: TGTGCCAGCAGTGAGAGGAAAGTGAACACTGAAGCTTTCTTT.